These 20 T cell receptor beta chains share one sample of origin, sequenced in a study of T cells in Graves' hyperthyroidism and ophthalmopathy. Amplification targeted TCR beta CDR3 regions from RNA transcripts. TCR CDR3 underwent first-round RT-PCR with the HTBI primer set. TCRdb re-called the multiplex PCR reads through MiXCR, storing one row per CDR3 protein. The sample lists about 300,000 distinct CDR3 sequences; about an eighth were seen once. The sequencing sample was made of blood. Receptors were obtained from a woman in her forties with Graves' hyperthyroidism.

This clonotype has just a few counts. V and J are TRBV30 and TRBJ2-3, with 8 bases lining up with TRBD2. Per germline, CDR1 GTSNPN and CDR2 SVGIG (reference sequence). After removal of 2 bases from V and 3 bases from J, the junction contained 4 bases not matched to a gene. The CDR3 totals 14 residues. CDR3 residues: CAWSPSGSTDTQYF. The DNA of the CDR3 is TGTGCCTGGAGTCCCAGCGGGAGTACAGATACGCAGTATTTT.

On this clonotype itself: A read error may explain this, as a much larger clone is one base away. The chain recombines TRBV27 with TRBJ2-1; 9 positions match TRBD2. This CDR3 region has 15 residues. From germline, CDR1 is MNHEY and CDR2 SMNVEV (reference sequence). The junction had 11 bases not matched to a gene; V was cut back by 5 bases and J by 9 bases. CDR3 amino acids: CASSPRLAAGSEQFF. As DNA, the CDR3 is TGTGCCAGCAGTCCTCGACTAGCGGCAGGGTCTGAGCAGTTCTTC.

This clonotype came up a few times. V gene TRBV20-1 combines with J gene TRBJ2-1; 11 bases are a match to TRBD2. The trim removed 3 bases at V and 6 bases at J, leaving 7 bases unmatched. The CDR3 runs 15 residues. CDR1 DFQATT and CDR2 SNEGSKA come from the germline V gene (reference sequence). CDR3 DNA sequence: TGCAGTGCTAGGTTAGCGGGAGGGCCGCTCAATGAGCAGTTCTTC. It is translated as CSARLAGGPLNEQFF.

V usage is TRBV5-4 and J usage is TRBJ2-2; D unresolved. From germline, CDR1 is SGHNT and CDR2 YYREEE (reference sequence). V was cut by 4 bases and J by 1 base, with 14 bases left in between. The CDR3 runs to 16 residues. CDR3 DNA: TGTGCCAGCAGCAGGGTTGGCGGAGAGAACACCGGGGAGCTGTTTTTT. This sequence encodes CASSRVGGENTGELFF.

The gene calls are TRBV7-3 and TRBJ2-1, with a possible D match to TRBD1 (5 bases). Trimming pared 3 bases from V and 4 bases from J, leaving 13 bases between. This CDR3 is 15 amino acids long. Germline CDR1 is SGHTA and CDR2 is FQGTGA. CDR3 sequence (DNA): TGTGCCAGCAGCTTGGTAGGGGCCCGATACAATGAGCAGTTCTTC. This translates into CASSLVGARYNEQFF.

Concerning this clonotype itself: It may be a read error: a sequence one base away is much more abundant. The J gene is TRBJ1-4, the V gene TRBV11-2, with 10 positions matching TRBD1. This CDR3 region has 18 residues. The V and J ends lost 9 bases and 4 bases, in that order; junction bases with no gene match: 17. CDR1 and CDR2 from the germline V gene are SGHAT and FQNNGV. Here the CDR3 reads CARSPGTGVGRNNEKLFF. CDR3 nucleotides: TGTGCCAGAAGCCCCGGGACAGGGGTAGGGCGGAATAATGAAAAACTGTTTTTT.

This clonotype was seen only a few times. The chain has TRBV19 and TRBJ1-5; weak D call: TRBD1 (5 bases). Trimming left V 7 bases short and J 0 bases short, with 13 bases between. The CDR3 length is 15 residues. Germline loops: CDR1 LNHDA, CDR2 SQIVND (reference sequence). CDR3 sequence: CASNMRGNSNQPQHF. In nucleotides, the CDR3 is TGTGCCAGTAACATGAGGGGAAATAGCAATCAGCCCCAGCATTTT.

This clonotype was counted many times. The chain employs TRBV20-1 and TRBJ2-7; D perhaps matches TRBD1 (5 bases). V shed 5 bases and J shed 2 bases, with 13 bases lying between them. Germline CDR1 DFQATT, CDR2 SNEGSKA (reference sequence). The length of the CDR3 is 13 residues. CDR3 DNA: TGCAGTGCTCCCCCCCAGGGAACCTACGAGCAGTACTTC. Encoded protein: CSAPPQGTYEQYF.

This clonotype came up many times. This chain connects TRBV10-3 to TRBJ1-6; 11 nucleotides line up with TRBD1. With 10 bases clipped from V and 8 bases from J, the junction kept 4 bases outside the gene matches. This CDR3 comprises 13 residues. In germline, CDR1 is ENHRY, CDR2 SYGVKD. The CDR3 DNA reads as TGTGCCACTCGGACAGGGGGCGATTCACCCCTCCACTTT. It translates to CATRTGGDSPLHF.

This clonotype was counted ten times or more. This chain links TRBV20-1 with TRBJ2-5; no clear D. Germline CDR1 reads DFQATT; CDR2 reads SNEGSKA (reference sequence). The length of the CDR3 is 12 residues. Trimming shortened V by 5 bases and J by 1 base, and 8 bases separated the two germline ends. The CDR3 DNA follows: TGCAGTGCTCCCAGATTCCAAGAGACCCAGTACTTC. Its translation is CSAPRFQETQYF.

This clonotype was detected many times. The chain employs TRBV27 and TRBJ1-1; D call uncertain. This CDR3 is 14 amino acids long. In germline, CDR1 is MNHEY, CDR2 SMNVEV (reference sequence). Trimming removed 5 bases from V and 7 bases from J, with 17 bases in between. The CDR3, as DNA: TGTGCCAGCAGTATCAGTGTATCCTCCGGTGAAGCTTTCTTT. It translates to CASSISVSSGEAFF.

This clonotype was found many times. The chain employs TRBV24-1 and TRBJ2-2, with no clear D. The ends were cut back, 8 bases at V and 7 bases at J, with 16 bases in the middle. The CDR3 is made up of 14 amino acids. Germline V gene data show CDR1 as KGHDR and CDR2 as SFDVKD. The CDR3 is CATKASSGRGELFF. DNA of the CDR3: TGTGCCACCAAGGCGTCATCGGGTCGCGGGGAGCTGTTTTTT.

As regards this clonotype: A read error may be the cause here, since a much bigger clone is one base away. No conserved phenylalanine or tryptophan ends this CDR3, so it is likely a read error. This rearrangement joins TRBV30 to TRBJ2-7; D remains unclear. V gave up 3 bases and J gave up 3 bases, with 9 bases separating them. The CDR3 has 12 amino acids. Per the germline V gene, CDR1 is GTSNPN and CDR2 is SVGIG (reference sequence). CDR3 coding DNA: TGTGCCTGGAGCCAGATAGGCTACGAGCAGTACCTC. It encodes CAWSQIGYEQYL.

V gene TRBV18 combines with J gene TRBJ1-1; TRBD1 matches 7 bases. Germline V lookup: CDR1 KGHSH, CDR2 LQKENI. The trim removed 4 bases at V and 5 bases at J, leaving 7 bases unmatched. The CDR3 is made up of 14 amino acids. The CDR3 DNA is TGTGCCAGCTCACTTACAGAGGGGGCGACTGAAGCTTTCTTT. This codes for CASSLTEGATEAFF.

This sequence joins TRBV12-3 or TRBV12-4 and TRBJ2-7; 14 bases agree with TRBD2. This CDR3 region has 16 residues. After removal of 8 bases from V and 0 bases from J, the junction contained 6 bases not matched to a gene. CDR3 protein: CASRPGTSGSSYEQYF. The CDR3 DNA reads TGTGCCAGCCGCCCGGGGACTAGCGGGAGCTCCTACGAGCAGTACTTC.

As for this clonotype: A clone one base away is much larger, so this may be a read error. V is TRBV6-6 and J is TRBJ1-1, with TRBD1 matching 7 bases. CDR3 length: 14 amino acids. CDR1 and CDR2 (germline): MNHNY, SVGAGI (reference sequence). The trim removed 0 bases at V and 7 bases at J, leaving 5 bases unmatched. The CDR3 is CASSYSLRDSEAFF. The CDR3 DNA reads TGTGCCAGCAGTTACTCACTCCGGGACAGTGAAGCTTTCTTT.

This clonotype showed up many times. J is TRBJ1-1 and V is TRBV2; D is uncertain. V gave up 5 bases and J gave up 1 base, with 8 bases separating them. This CDR3 region has 13 residues. The germline gives CDR1 SNHLY, CDR2 FYNNEI. The CDR3 coding sequence is TGTGCCAGCAGTAGGAAAACGAACACTGAAGCTTTCTTT. Its protein is CASSRKTNTEAFF.

This clonotype was counted between two and nine times. The rearrangement links TRBV6-1 to TRBJ2-3; 14 positions agree with TRBD2. The V segment lost 5 bases and the J segment 10 bases; nucleotides outside the gene matches: 8. The CDR3 has 15 residues. CDR1 MNHNS and CDR2 SASEGT come from the germline V gene. The CDR3 region has the DNA TGTGCCAGCAGTTACTTGGGACTAGCGGGAGCTGCGCAGTATTTT. Amino acids: CASSYLGLAGAAQYF.

Points on this clonotype: Sequence at one end of the junction differs from germline and may be a read error. The J gene is TRBJ2-1, the V gene TRBV12-5; 8 bases match TRBD2. The DNA end is more similar to TRBJ2-7, so the J call may be wrong. Germline V gene sequence: CDR1 LGHNT, CDR2 FRNRAP. The CDR3 runs 20 residues. The CDR3 spells CASGLVLGRGYAGGVNEQYF. CDR3 DNA sequence: TGTGCTAGTGGCTTGGTACTCGGCAGGGGCTATGCGGGGGGCGTGAATGAGCAGTACTTC.

The chain combines TRBV18 with TRBJ2-3; D is uncertain. CDR3 size: 16 residues. Germline CDR1 reads KGHSH; CDR2 reads LQKENI. The V and J ends lost 0 bases and 2 bases respectively, with 12 bases between them. CDR3 DNA: TGTGCCAGCTCACCACCGACCCGCCTTGCCACAGATACGCAGTATTTT. Protein product: CASSPPTRLATDTQYF.